These 11 T cell receptor beta chains came from one sample sequenced in a study of regulatory T cells in long-lasting Graves disease. TCR beta libraries were built with iRepertoire HTBI primers and Arm-PCR of CDR3 regions. TCRdb re-analysed the multiplex PCR reads in MiXCR, keeping a single row per CDR3 protein. The table lists 300,000 to 500,000 distinct CDR3 sequences, around 20% of them singletons. Time point of the sample: persistent/refractory GD, antithyroid drugs over 5 years with positive TRAb. RNA from PBMCs was the source of the TCR library. The material sequenced was peripheral blood mononuclear cells (PBMCs), taken when the disease was refractory, from a patient treated with antithyroid drugs. The receptors stem from a female donor with Graves disease.

At least ten counts were recorded for this clonotype. The chain carries TRBV12-3 or TRBV12-4 and TRBJ2-7; D is uncertain. The V end was cut by 4 bases, the J end by 7 bases, with 11 bases between. This CDR3 is built from 12 residues. CDR3 sequence (DNA): TGTGCCAGCAGTTCCGGGTACCCGGAGCAGTACTTC. Translation: CASSSGYPEQYF.

This clonotype was counted at least ten times. This chain connects TRBV6-5 to TRBJ1-2; D is perhaps TRBD1 (5 bases). The CDR3 sequence is 15 residues long. Trimming pared 3 bases from V and 2 bases from J, leaving 13 bases between. CDR1 is MNHEY and CDR2 is SVGAGI in the germline V gene. CDR3 nucleotides: TGTGCCAGCAGTTATGCCGGGGCGGTAAACTATGGCTACACCTTC. Translated: CASSYAGAVNYGYTF.

This clonotype was observed a few times. The genes are TRBV3-1 and TRBJ2-7; TRBD2 matches 9 bases. This CDR3 is built from 15 residues. V was clipped by 1 base and J by 3 bases; unmatched bases: 4. Germline V gene sequence: CDR1 LGHDT, CDR2 YNNKEL (reference sequence). In DNA form, the CDR3 reads TGTGCCAGCAGCCAAGGGCCTAGCGGGATCTACGAGCAGTACTTC. Translation: CASSQGPSGIYEQYF.

This clonotype has more than one count but fewer than ten. This chain connects TRBV24-1 to TRBJ1-2; no clear D gene. Trimming left V 0 bases short and J 1 base short, with 5 bases between. Germline CDR1 and CDR2: KGHDR and SFDVKD. This CDR3 has 14 amino acids. The CDR3 loop is CATSDLNINYGYTF. The DNA for the CDR3 is TGTGCCACCAGTGATTTGAACATTAACTATGGCTACACCTTC.

The sample holds one count of this clonotype. The rearrangement uses TRBV20-1 and TRBJ1-3; D unresolved. V was clipped by 1 base and J by 2 bases, with 12 bases between them. In germline, CDR1 is DFQATT, CDR2 SNEGSKA (reference sequence). CDR3 length: 15 residues. Here the CDR3 DNA reads TGCAGTGCTAGAGGTTTACAAGAAACTGGAAACACCATATATTTT. It is translated as CSARGLQETGNTIYF.

This clonotype was observed a single time. The rearrangement links TRBV4-1 to TRBJ1-6; D perhaps matches TRBD1 (5 bases). V was cut by 7 bases and J by 9 bases, with 16 bases left in between. Germline V CDR1 and CDR2: MGHRA, YSYEKL. The CDR3 has 14 amino acids. Here the CDR3 reads CASTRGGVGSPLHF. For the CDR3, the DNA is TGCGCCAGCACTAGGGGAGGGGTTGGTTCACCCCTCCACTTT.

This clonotype appeared many times. The rearrangement joins TRBV7-2 to TRBJ2-4, with 15 bases aligning to TRBD2. This CDR3 is built from 16 residues. J gave up 8 bases and V 5 bases, and 7 bases lay outside the gene matches. Germline assignment: CDR1 SGHTA and CDR2 FQGNSA. The CDR3 is CASSVGLAGGWDIQYF. DNA for the CDR3: TGTGCCAGCAGCGTCGGACTAGCGGGAGGGTGGGACATTCAGTACTTC.

This chain connects TRBV6-2 or TRBV6-3 to TRBJ1-5; D is uncertain. Germline V gene data show CDR1 as MNHEY and CDR2 as SVGEGT. The V and J ends lost 7 bases and 6 bases respectively, with 10 bases between them. The CDR3 is 12 residues long. The CDR3 bases are TGTGCCAGCAAGCTGGAGGTTCAGCCCCAGCATTTT. Its protein is CASKLEVQPQHF.

The gene calls are TRBV28 and TRBJ2-3; D is unresolved. This CDR3 is 11 amino acids long. CDR1 and CDR2 (germline): MDHEN, SYDVKM. V dropped 7 bases and J dropped 8 bases, with 10 bases sitting between them. DNA of the CDR3: TGTGCCAGCACTGTAAAGGGTACGCAGTATTTT. Protein sequence: CASTVKGTQYF.

In its sample, this clonotype was seen a few times. The chain employs TRBV4-3 and TRBJ2-7; TRBD1 might be the D (5 bases). The CDR3 runs to 15 residues. Per germline, CDR1 LGHNA and CDR2 YSLEER. The V gene lost 0 bases and the J gene lost 9 bases, with 18 bases spanning the gap. The DNA for the CDR3 is TGCGCCAGCAGCCAAGATGAGGCAGGGTTAGACGGGCAGTACTTC. Translated, it gives CASSQDEAGLDGQYF.

Turning to this clonotype: A much larger clone lies one base from this, so it may be a read error. The rearrangement uses TRBV15 and TRBJ1-1; a weak D match, TRBD1 (5 bases). Germline values: CDR1 LNHNV, CDR2 YYDKDF (reference sequence). This CDR3 is 14 amino acids long. CDR3 residues: CATSRDTSGTEALF. CDR3 nucleotide sequence: TGTGCCACCAGCAGAGATACCTCGGGGACTGAAGCTCTCTTT.